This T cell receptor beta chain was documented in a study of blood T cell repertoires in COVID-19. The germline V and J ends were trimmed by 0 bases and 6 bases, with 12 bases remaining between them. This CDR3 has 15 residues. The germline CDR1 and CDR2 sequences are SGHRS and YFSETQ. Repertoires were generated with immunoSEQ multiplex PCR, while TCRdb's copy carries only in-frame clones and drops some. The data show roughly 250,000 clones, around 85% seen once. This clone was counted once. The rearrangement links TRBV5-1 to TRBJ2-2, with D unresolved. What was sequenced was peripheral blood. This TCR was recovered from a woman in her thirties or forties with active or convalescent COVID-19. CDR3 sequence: CASSLGGTGPGELFF. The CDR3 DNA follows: TGCGCCAGCAGCTTGGGCGGTACCGGTCCCGGGGAGCTGTTTTTT.